The rows below give T cell receptor beta chains drawn from one sample of a study of T-cell reconstitution after alpha-beta-depleted transplantation in children. TCRdb called the PCR reads again in MiXCR, with one record for every CDR3 protein. This sample carries some 500,000 distinct CDR3 sequences, around 18% of them seen once, and the ten largest clones take about 3.1%. The sequencing here drew on PBMCs from the stem cell graft donor, taken from the stem cell graft. The receptors derive from a human donor who donated a stem cell graft to a child with acute lymphoblastic leukemia. CDR3s include the opening cysteine and the closing phenylalanine or tryptophan. The order of the fields is J gene, V gene, clone size, D gene, CDR3 protein, CDR3 DNA. A D gene is named only where the DNA matches it firmly. Rows give clone size only sometimes, using once, few, many, or a class for an expanded clone.

TRBJ1-2	TRBV5-1	NA	NA	CASSSKRDGFTNYDGYTF	TGCGCCAGCAGCTCGAAACGGGACGGATTCACTAACTATGATGGCTACACCTTC
TRBJ2-7	TRBV7-9	few	NA	CASSLAAGPQYF	TGTGCCAGCAGCTTAGCAGCGGGTCCTCAGTACTTC
TRBJ1-6	TRBV5-1	few	NA	CASKVWTAKLNNSPLHF	TGCGCCAGCAAGGTTTGGACAGCCAAGCTGAATAATTCACCCCTCCACTTT
TRBJ1-1	TRBV7-9	NA	NA	CASSLGVGYTEAFF	TGTGCCAGCAGCTTAGGAGTAGGATACACTGAAGCTTTCTTT
TRBJ2-3	TRBV29-1	NA	TRBD2	CSVEWGLGRDTQYF	TGCAGCGTTGAATGGGGACTAGGGCGGGATACGCAGTATTTT
TRBJ2-7	TRBV9	many	NA	CASSVESGLSYEQYF	TGTGCCAGCAGCGTAGAATCGGGACTGTCCTACGAGCAGTACTTC
TRBJ1-2	TRBV7-9	NA	TRBD1	CASSYQDRVWNGYTF	TGTGCCAGCAGTTACCAAGACAGGGTCTGGAACGGCTACACCTTC
TRBJ1-1	TRBV18	NA	TRBD1	CASSHSDRGSAEAFF	TGTGCCAGCTCACACTCGGACAGGGGAAGCGCTGAAGCTTTCTTT
TRBJ2-5	TRBV3-1	NA	NA	CASSTTFQETQYF	TGTGCCAGCAGCACGACCTTCCAAGAGACCCAGTACTTC
TRBJ1-1	TRBV5-1	NA	NA	CASSLVGPVNTEAFF	TGCGCCAGCAGCTTGGTCGGCCCCGTGAACACTGAAGCTTTCTTT
TRBJ2-1	TRBV5-1	NA	TRBD1	CASSSGTGANEQFF	TGCGCCAGCAGCTCCGGGACAGGAGCCAATGAGCAGTTCTTC
TRBJ2-4	TRBV7-8	NA	NA	CASSRGKGQAIAKNIQYF	TGTGCCAGCAGTCGAGGAAAGGGGCAGGCGATAGCCAAAAACATTCAGTACTTC
TRBJ1-1	TRBV15	NA	NA	CATSRGTELNTEAFF	TGTGCCACCAGCAGAGGAACAGAGCTGAACACTGAAGCTTTCTTT
TRBJ2-7	TRBV27	NA	NA	CASSPVAGYEQYF	TGTGCCAGCAGTCCGGTGGCAGGCTACGAGCAGTACTTC
TRBJ1-5	TRBV6-5	few	NA	CASSYSGGVQPQHF	TGTGCCAGCAGTTACTCGGGAGGGGTTCAGCCCCAGCATTTT
TRBJ2-7	TRBV7-7	few	NA	CASSPIERLSYEQYF	TGTGCCAGCAGCCCTATAGAACGGTTGTCCTACGAGCAGTACTTC
TRBJ2-3	TRBV4-1	few	TRBD1	CASSPVPGQGARTRDTQYF	TGCGCCAGCAGCCCTGTTCCGGGACAGGGGGCACGTACTAGGGATACGCAGTATTTT
TRBJ2-7	TRBV7-9	many	TRBD2	CASSLGLAVYEQYF	TGTGCCAGCAGCTTAGGACTAGCGGTCTACGAGCAGTACTTC
TRBJ1-5	TRBV20-1	once	TRBD1	CSARTGTGVNQPQHF	TGCAGTGCTAGAACCGGGACAGGGGTCAATCAGCCCCAGCATTTT
TRBJ1-6	TRBV29-1	few	NA	CSVLTLDNSPLHF	TGCAGCGTCCTGACCCTGGATAATTCACCCCTCCACTTT
TRBJ2-7	TRBV5-1	few	NA	CASKPLSSYEQYF	TGCGCCAGCAAGCCTCTGAGCTCCTACGAGCAGTACTTC
TRBJ1-1	TRBV27	NA	NA	CASSDRRSTEAFF	TGTGCCAGCAGCGACAGGAGGAGCACTGAAGCTTTCTTT
TRBJ2-7	TRBV20-1	NA	TRBD2	CSASPSVLAGDEQYF	TGCAGTGCTAGTCCATCGGTCTTAGCGGGAGACGAGCAGTACTTC
TRBJ2-7	TRBV6-1	NA	TRBD2	CASSGGLAGVSEQYF	TGTGCCAGCAGCGGGGGACTAGCGGGAGTAAGCGAGCAGTACTTC
TRBJ2-2	TRBV12-3/TRBV12-4	NA	NA	CASRHRPANTGELFF	TGTGCCAGCAGGCATCGACCTGCTAACACCGGGGAGCTGTTTTTT
TRBJ2-1	TRBV3-1	few	NA	CASSPPGSEQFF	TGTGCCAGCAGCCCCCCCGGCAGTGAGCAGTTCTTC
TRBJ1-5	TRBV29-1	many	TRBD1	CSVSEGASNQPQHF	TGCAGCGTTTCGGAGGGGGCTAGCAATCAGCCCCAGCATTTT
TRBJ2-7	TRBV6-1	few	NA	CASSLREGVAVSSYEQYF	TGTGCCAGCAGTCTCCGTGAGGGGGTAGCGGTATCCTCCTACGAGCAGTACTTC
TRBJ1-4	TRBV7-4	few	TRBD1	CASRRGQGTEKLFF	TGTGCCAGCAGGAGGGGACAGGGAACGGAAAAACTGTTTTTT
TRBJ1-2	TRBV12-3/TRBV12-4	few	TRBD1	CASSFPGGSNYGYTF	TGTGCCAGCAGTTTTCCAGGGGGGTCCAACTATGGCTACACCTTC